The entry below describes one T cell receptor (beta chain). Profiling relied on immunoSEQ multiplex PCR, and the TCRdb table lists in-frame clones only, not all of them. The repertoire consists of under 15,000 clones, with approximately 78% occurring once and the leading ten covering approximately 40%. From germline, CDR1 is GTSNPN and CDR2 SVGIG (reference sequence). Trimming cost V 0 bases and J 8 bases, with 14 bases left between them. The CDR3 is 14 residues long. The sample is drawn from a study of OX40 agonist ivuxolimab in advanced cancers. The chain joins TRBV30 to TRBJ2-1; maybe TRBD1 (5 bases). This material consisted of CD4+ or CD8+ T cells sorted from blood, taken in a trial of the OX40 agonist ivuxolimab. The sequence was obtained from an adult with an advanced solid tumor such as melanoma, head and neck, liver or kidney cancer. DNA of the CDR3: TGTGCCTGGAGTGTTTCGCAGGGAAGGGATGAGCAGTTCTTC. Its translation is CAWSVSQGRDEQFF.